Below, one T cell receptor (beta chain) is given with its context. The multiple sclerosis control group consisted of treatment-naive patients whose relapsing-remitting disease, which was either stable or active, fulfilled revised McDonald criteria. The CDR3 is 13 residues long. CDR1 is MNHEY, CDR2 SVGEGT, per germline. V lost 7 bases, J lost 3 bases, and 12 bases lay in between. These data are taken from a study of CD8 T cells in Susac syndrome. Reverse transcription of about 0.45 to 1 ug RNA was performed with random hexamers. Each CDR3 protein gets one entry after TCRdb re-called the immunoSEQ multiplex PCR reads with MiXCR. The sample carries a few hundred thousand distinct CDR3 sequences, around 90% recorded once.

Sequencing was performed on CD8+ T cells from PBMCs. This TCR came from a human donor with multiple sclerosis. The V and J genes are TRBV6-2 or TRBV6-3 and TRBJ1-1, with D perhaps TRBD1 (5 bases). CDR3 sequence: CASTIRGDTEAFF. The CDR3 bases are TGTGCCAGCACCATCCGGGGGGACACTGAAGCTTTCTTT.